The 20 T cell receptor beta chains listed next were all sequenced from one sample in a study of blood T cell repertoires in COVID-19. Using immunoSEQ multiplex PCR, the repertoire was profiled, and TCRdb retains in-frame clones only, with some absent. This table holds fewer than 250,000 clones, about nine tenths found once. Specimen: peripheral blood. The receptors stem from a man aged 60-69 years who had recovered from COVID-19.

The rearrangement uses TRBV18 and TRBJ1-1; no clear D gene. V lost 1 base and J 12 bases, leaving 21 bases between the germline ends. The length of the CDR3 is 15 residues. Germline V lookup: CDR1 KGHSH, CDR2 LQKENI. The CDR3 region is CASSPQTQNRRVSFF. CDR3 nucleotide sequence: TGTGCCAGCTCACCACAAACGCAGAATCGGAGGGTGTCTTTCTTT. The entire variable domain, with the rest obtained from reference TRBV18 and TRBJ1-1, is as follows: NAGVMQNPRHLVRRRGQEARLRCSPMKGHSHVYWYRQLPEEGLKFMVYLQKENIIDESGMPKERFSAEFPKEGPSILRIQQVVRGDSAAYFCASSPQTQNRRVSFFGQGTRLTVV.

This clone has a single count. The chain carries TRBV7-2 and TRBJ2-3; 10 bases fit TRBD1. Germline assignment: CDR1 SGHTA and CDR2 FQGNSA. V lost 5 bases and J lost 5; bases outside the gene matches: 7. CDR3 length equals 15 residues. As DNA, the CDR3 is TGTGCCAGCAGCCCCCGGACAGGGGGAATAGATACGCAGTATTTT. Encoded protein: CASSPRTGGIDTQYF.

The chain joins TRBV6-4 to TRBJ2-3; D unresolved. CDR1 and CDR2 (germline): MRHNA, SNTAGT. Between the trimmed V and J ends, which lost 5 bases and 7 bases, there was a span of 16 bases. This CDR3 has 14 amino acids. CDR3 sequence: CASSPSARLNTQYF. DNA for the CDR3: TGTGCCAGCAGTCCTTCAGCCAGACTCAATACGCAGTATTTT.

This clone appeared once. The chain employs TRBV5-1 and TRBJ2-2, with D possibly TRBD2 on 6 matching bases. V was shortened by 3 bases and J by 6 bases, with 9 bases between the two germline ends. CDR3 length: 13 residues. From germline, CDR1 is SGHRS and CDR2 YFSETQ. The CDR3 sequence: CASSSGVAGELFF. The CDR3 DNA reads TGCGCCAGCAGCTCGGGGGTAGCCGGGGAGCTGTTTTTT.

This clone was seen a few times. The V gene is TRBV19, the J gene TRBJ2-7; a possible D gene is TRBD1 (6 bases). The CDR3 is 12 amino acids. Trimming removed 4 bases at V and 4 bases at J, with 8 bases between. Germline CDR1 LNHDA, CDR2 SQIVND (reference sequence). The CDR3 DNA is TGTGCCAGTAGTAGCAGGGGTTACGAGCAGTACTTC. It yields the protein CASSSRGYEQYF.

This clone appeared once. This chain links TRBV3-1 (or the pseudogene TRBV3-2) with TRBJ1-5; TRBD1 agrees at 7 bases. CDR1 LGHDT and CDR2 YNNKEL come from the germline V gene (reference sequence). This CDR3 contains 14 residues. The trim removed 1 base at V and 11 bases at J, leaving 8 bases unmatched. CDR3 loop: CASSQGDSHPTQHF. CDR3 bases: TGTGCCAGCAGCCAAGGGGACAGTCATCCAACCCAGCATTTT.

The gene calls are TRBV5-6 and TRBJ2-6; TRBD1 matches at 7 bases. Trimming took 0 bases from V and 0 from J; bases not matched to a gene: 0. The germline gives CDR1 SGHDT, CDR2 YYEEEE. This CDR3 contains 16 residues. CDR3 DNA: TGTGCCAGCAGCTTGGACAGGGGCTCTGGGGCCAACGTCCTGACTTTC. Protein: CASSLDRGSGANVLTF. Filled out from reference TRBV5-6 and TRBJ2-6, the complete variable domain reads DAGVTQSPTHLIKTRGQQVTLRCSPKSGHDTVSWYQQALGQGPQFIFQYYEEEERQRGNFPDRFSGHQFPNYSSELNVNALLLGDSALYLCASSLDRGSGANVLTFGAGSRLTVL.

The chain joins TRBV2 to TRBJ2-5, with no clear D. Germline assignment: CDR1 SNHLY and CDR2 FYNNEI. This CDR3 is built from 12 residues. The V end was cut by 5 bases, the J end by 2 bases, with 6 bases between. CDR3 nucleotide sequence: TGTGCCAGCAGTCTTACACAAGAGACCCAGTACTTC. Translating it yields CASSLTQETQYF.

The V and J genes are TRBV5-1 and TRBJ1-2; TRBD1 aligns across 9 bases. Per germline, CDR1 SGHRS and CDR2 YFSETQ. Trimming removed 4 bases from V and 8 bases from J; junction bases left unmatched: 6. The CDR3 runs to 13 residues. The CDR3 nucleotides are TGCGCCAGCAGCACGGACAGGGGCAACGGCTACACCTTC. Protein sequence: CASSTDRGNGYTF.

V is TRBV18 and J is TRBJ2-1; D is possibly TRBD2 (6 bases). Per germline, CDR1 KGHSH and CDR2 LQKENI. Trimming shortened V by 6 bases and J by 4 bases, and 16 bases separated the two germline ends. The length of the CDR3 is 15 residues. CDR3 protein: CASSLSGGAYNEQFF. The CDR3 nucleotides are TGTGCCAGCTCCCTCTCTGGCGGGGCTTACAATGAGCAGTTCTTC.

This sequence joins TRBV27 and TRBJ2-4; 7 positions agree with TRBD2. From germline, CDR1 is MNHEY and CDR2 SMNVEV (reference sequence). This CDR3 is built from 16 residues. The trim removed 6 bases at V and 5 bases at J, leaving 13 bases unmatched. The CDR3 spells CASRSHIAGNQNIQYF. The CDR3 DNA follows: TGTGCCAGCAGGTCCCATATAGCGGGTAATCAAAACATTCAGTACTTC.

This chain uses TRBV11-3 with TRBJ2-1; 9 positions match TRBD2. CDR1 and CDR2 from the germline V gene are SGHNT and YENEEA. The junction had 11 bases not matched to a gene; V was cut back by 2 bases and J by 3 bases. The CDR3 has 18 amino acids. The CDR3 coding sequence is TGTGCCAGCAGCTTACAGGCGGGAGGGCCTTCGGGCTACAATGAGCAGTTCTTC. Protein sequence: CASSLQAGGPSGYNEQFF.

The V and J genes are TRBV5-1 and TRBJ2-1; TRBD2 aligns across 9 bases. This CDR3 has 15 amino acids. CDR1 is SGHRS and CDR2 is YFSETQ in the germline V gene. Trimming took 0 bases from V and 6 from J; bases not matched to a gene: 4. CDR3: CASSLEGSGSNEQFF. The CDR3 DNA follows: TGCGCCAGCAGCTTGGAGGGTAGCGGGAGCAATGAGCAGTTCTTC.

The V call is TRBV18, the J call TRBJ2-1; TRBD2 aligns across 8 bases. The ends lost 0 bases at V and 2 bases at J; junction bases unmatched: 6. Germline lookup yields CDR1 KGHSH and CDR2 LQKENI. This CDR3 region has 17 residues. The CDR3, as DNA: TGTGCCAGCTCACCACCCCCTGGCGGGAGGACCTACAATGAGCAGTTCTTC. As protein: CASSPPPGGRTYNEQFF.

The chain combines TRBV7-8 with TRBJ2-7; D is perhaps TRBD2 (5 bases). V was trimmed by 6 bases and J by 0 bases, leaving 9 bases between them. This CDR3 contains 13 residues. Germline V lookup: CDR1 SGHVS, CDR2 FQNEAQ. Here the CDR3 DNA reads TGTGCCAGCAGATTCAGCGGCTCCTACGAGCAGTACTTC. Its translation: CASRFSGSYEQYF.

This clone was counted a single time. The chain employs TRBV12-5 and TRBJ2-3; 7 positions match TRBD1. The V segment lost 2 bases and the J segment 2 bases; nucleotides outside the gene matches: 4. The CDR3 is 15 amino acids. Germline V gene sequence: CDR1 LGHNT, CDR2 FRNRAP. CDR3 in amino acids: CASGLRGHPTDTQYF. CDR3 in DNA: TGTGCTAGTGGTTTGAGGGGGCACCCCACAGATACGCAGTATTTT.

Here the CDR3 reads CASSLDGGVGNEQFF. DNA of the CDR3: TGCGCCAGCAGCTTGGATGGGGGGGTCGGCAATGAGCAGTTCTTC. The gene calls are TRBV5-1 and TRBJ2-1, with 7 nucleotides matching TRBD2. Germline V gives CDR1 SGHRS, CDR2 YFSETQ. With V trimmed by 0 bases and J by 6 bases, 6 bases remained unmatched. The CDR3 loop spans 15 amino acids.

The rearrangement joins TRBV3-1 (or the pseudogene TRBV3-2) to TRBJ2-3; 15 nucleotides match TRBD2. V lost 4 bases and J lost 5; bases outside the gene matches: 7. The CDR3 contains 17 residues. Germline CDR1 LGHDT, CDR2 YNNKEL (reference sequence). DNA of the CDR3: TGTGCCAGCAGCCGGAGGACTAGCGGGAGGGGGGTAGATACGCAGTATTTT. Its protein product is CASSRRTSGRGVDTQYF.

V gene TRBV11-2 combines with J gene TRBJ2-1; D call uncertain. This CDR3 has 18 residues. The germline V gene encodes CDR1 SGHAT and CDR2 FQNNGV. The V end lost 5 bases, the J end lost 0 bases, and 20 bases lay between the germline ends. In DNA, the CDR3 is TGTGCCAGCAGCCCCTTAACCACTGTCTCTAGCTCCTACAATGAGCAGTTCTTC. Protein sequence: CASSPLTTVSSSYNEQFF.

This chain links TRBV30 with TRBJ2-7; TRBD2 might be the D (6 bases). V was clipped by 5 bases and J by 4 bases, with 12 bases between them. This CDR3 region has 12 residues. The germline V gene has CDR1 GTSNPN and CDR2 SVGIG (reference sequence). The CDR3 region has the DNA TGTGCCTGGTCCGGGGGACCGTACGAGCAGTACTTC. Translating it yields CAWSGGPYEQYF.